This TCR beta chain was retrieved from a study of cytomegalovirus exposure and HLA in healthy donors. A multiplex PCR was run with 60 Vbeta primers and 13 Jbeta primers. The table came from immunoSEQ multiplex PCR; TCRdb's copy has only in-frame clones and leaves some out. The sample has about 160,000 clones; the top ten hold about 1.2%. V lost 4 bases to trimming and J lost 5 bases, with 11 bases between them. Germline V CDR1 and CDR2: MNHEY, SVGAGI. The CDR3 extends over 14 amino acids. Study-level points and caveats: The authors reported that TCR beta sequences could predict HLA-A and HLA-B alleles. These predictions were accurate for most subjects in the first cohort.

Of note for this clone: Its specificity is not known.

The rearrangement links TRBV6-5 to TRBJ2-2; maybe TRBD1 (6 bases). The sample consisted of PBMCs. This clonotype was obtained from a woman aged 60-75 years in good health and CMV-seronegative. DNA for the CDR3: TGTGCCAGCAGTTTAACAGGGCTAACCGGGGAGCTGTTTTTT. Its protein product is CASSLTGLTGELFF.